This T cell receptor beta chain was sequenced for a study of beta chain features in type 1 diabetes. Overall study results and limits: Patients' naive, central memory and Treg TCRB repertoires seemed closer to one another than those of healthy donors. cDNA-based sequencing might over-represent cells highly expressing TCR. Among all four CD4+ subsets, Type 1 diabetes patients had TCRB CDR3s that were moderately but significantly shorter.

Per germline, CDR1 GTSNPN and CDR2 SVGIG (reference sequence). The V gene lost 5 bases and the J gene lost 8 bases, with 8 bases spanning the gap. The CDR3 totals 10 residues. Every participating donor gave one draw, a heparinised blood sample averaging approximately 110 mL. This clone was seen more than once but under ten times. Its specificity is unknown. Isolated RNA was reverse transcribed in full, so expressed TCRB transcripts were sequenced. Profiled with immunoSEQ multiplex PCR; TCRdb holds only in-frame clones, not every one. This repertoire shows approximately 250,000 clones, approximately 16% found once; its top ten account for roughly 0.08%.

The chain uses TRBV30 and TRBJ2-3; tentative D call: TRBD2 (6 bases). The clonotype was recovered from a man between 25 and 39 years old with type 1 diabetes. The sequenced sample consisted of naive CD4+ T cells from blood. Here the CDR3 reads CAWGGLTQYF. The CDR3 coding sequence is TGTGCCTGGGGAGGGCTTACGCAGTATTTT.